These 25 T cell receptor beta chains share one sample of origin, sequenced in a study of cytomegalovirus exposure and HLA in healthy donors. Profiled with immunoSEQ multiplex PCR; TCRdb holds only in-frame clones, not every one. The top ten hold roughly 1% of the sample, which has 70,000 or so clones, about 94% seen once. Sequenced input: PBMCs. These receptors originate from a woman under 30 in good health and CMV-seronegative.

The CDR3, as DNA: TGCGCCAGCAGAGAACAACAGGAGACCTACGAGCAGTACTTC. It specifies CASREQQETYEQYF. This chain connects TRBV10-2 to TRBJ2-7; possibly TRBD1 for D (5 bases). The germline V gene encodes CDR1 WSHSY and CDR2 SAAADI. This CDR3 contains 14 residues. V lost 6 bases, J lost 2 bases, and 14 bases lay in between.

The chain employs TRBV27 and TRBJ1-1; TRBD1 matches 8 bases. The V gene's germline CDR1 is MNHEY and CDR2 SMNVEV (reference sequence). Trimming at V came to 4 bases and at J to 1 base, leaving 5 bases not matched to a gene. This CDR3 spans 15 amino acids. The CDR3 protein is CASSSQGAKNTEAFF. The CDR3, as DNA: TGTGCCAGCAGTTCCCAGGGGGCGAAGAACACTGAAGCTTTCTTT.

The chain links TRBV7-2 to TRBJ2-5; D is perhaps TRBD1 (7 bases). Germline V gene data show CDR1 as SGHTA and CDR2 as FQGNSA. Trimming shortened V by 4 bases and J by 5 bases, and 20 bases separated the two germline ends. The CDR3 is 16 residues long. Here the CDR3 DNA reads TGTGCCAGCAGCTCGAGTCCCCCAGGGGGAGGTGAGACCCAGTACTTC. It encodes CASSSSPPGGGETQYF.

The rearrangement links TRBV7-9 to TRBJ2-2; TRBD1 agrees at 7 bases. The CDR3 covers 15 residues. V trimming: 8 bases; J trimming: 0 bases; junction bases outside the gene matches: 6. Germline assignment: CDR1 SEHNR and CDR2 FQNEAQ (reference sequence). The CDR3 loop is CASLNRGANTGELFF. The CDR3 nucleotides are TGTGCCAGCTTAAACAGGGGCGCGAACACCGGGGAGCTGTTTTTT.

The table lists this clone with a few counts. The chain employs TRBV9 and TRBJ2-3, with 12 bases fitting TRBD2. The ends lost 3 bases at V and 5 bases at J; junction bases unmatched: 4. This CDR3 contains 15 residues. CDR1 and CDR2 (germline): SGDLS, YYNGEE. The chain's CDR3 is CASSASGGALDTQYF. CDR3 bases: TGTGCCAGCAGCGCTAGCGGGGGGGCATTAGATACGCAGTATTTT.

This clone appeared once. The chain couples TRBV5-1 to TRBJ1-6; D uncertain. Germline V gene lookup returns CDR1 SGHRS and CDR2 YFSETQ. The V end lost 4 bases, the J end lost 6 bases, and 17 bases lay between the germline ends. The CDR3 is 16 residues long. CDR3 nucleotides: TGCGCCAGCAGCGCCTCGGCGGTGCCCCCTAATTCACCCCTCCACTTT. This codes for CASSASAVPPNSPLHF.

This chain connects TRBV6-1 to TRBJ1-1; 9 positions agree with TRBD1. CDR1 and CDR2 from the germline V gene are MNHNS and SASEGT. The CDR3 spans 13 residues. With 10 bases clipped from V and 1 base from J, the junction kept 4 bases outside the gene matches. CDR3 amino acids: CATMTGGNTEAFF. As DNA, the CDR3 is TGTGCCACTATGACAGGGGGGAACACTGAAGCTTTCTTT.

In nucleotides, the CDR3 is TGTGCCAGCAGCTTAGCGGCCTACGAGCAGTACTTC. Protein: CASSLAAYEQYF. V usage is TRBV11-2 and J usage is TRBJ2-7; D unclear. The length of the CDR3 is 12 residues. CDR1 and CDR2 (germline): SGHAT, FQNNGV. The V end was cut by 1 base, the J end by 2 bases, with 3 bases between. Supplemented by reference TRBV11-2 and TRBJ2-7, the full variable domain reads EAGVAQSPRYKIIEKRQSVAFWCNPISGHATLYWYQQILGQGPKLLIQFQNNGVVDDSQLPKDRFSAERLKGVDSTLKIQPAKLEDSAVYLCASSLAAYEQYFGPGTRLTVT.

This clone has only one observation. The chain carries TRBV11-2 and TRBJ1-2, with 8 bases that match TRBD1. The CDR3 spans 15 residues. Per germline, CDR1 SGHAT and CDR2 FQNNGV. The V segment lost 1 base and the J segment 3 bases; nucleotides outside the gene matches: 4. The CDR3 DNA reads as TGTGCCAGCAGCTTAGCCCAACAGGGGGACTATGGCTACACCTTC. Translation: CASSLAQQGDYGYTF.

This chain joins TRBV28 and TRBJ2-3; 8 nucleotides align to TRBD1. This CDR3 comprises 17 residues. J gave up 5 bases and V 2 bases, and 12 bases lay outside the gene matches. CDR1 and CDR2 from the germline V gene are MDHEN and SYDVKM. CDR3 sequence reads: CASSLDPARGLRDTQYF. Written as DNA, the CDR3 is TGTGCCAGCAGTTTAGATCCCGCCAGGGGGCTAAGAGATACGCAGTATTTT.

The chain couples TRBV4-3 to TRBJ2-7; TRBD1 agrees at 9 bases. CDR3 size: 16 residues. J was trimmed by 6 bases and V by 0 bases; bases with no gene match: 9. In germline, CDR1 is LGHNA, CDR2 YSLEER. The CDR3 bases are TGCGCCAGCAGCCAAGAGGGGGGGACAGGGCCCTTCGAGCAGTACTTC. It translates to CASSQEGGTGPFEQYF.

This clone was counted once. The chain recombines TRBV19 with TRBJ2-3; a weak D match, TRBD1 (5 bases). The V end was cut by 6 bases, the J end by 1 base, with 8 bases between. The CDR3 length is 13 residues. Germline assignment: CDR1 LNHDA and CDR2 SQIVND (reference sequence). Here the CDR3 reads CASSRQRTDTQYF. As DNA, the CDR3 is TGTGCCAGTAGCAGACAGCGCACAGATACGCAGTATTTT.

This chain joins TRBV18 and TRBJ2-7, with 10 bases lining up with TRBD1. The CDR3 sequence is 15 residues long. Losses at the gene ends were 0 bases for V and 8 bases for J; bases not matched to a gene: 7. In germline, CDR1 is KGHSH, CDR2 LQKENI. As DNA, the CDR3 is TGTGCCAGCTCACCACCCCAAGGGACAGGGGTCAAGCAGTACTTC. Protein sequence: CASSPPQGTGVKQYF. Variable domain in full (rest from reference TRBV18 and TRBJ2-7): NAGVMQNPRHLVRRRGQEARLRCSPMKGHSHVYWYRQLPEEGLKFMVYLQKENIIDESGMPKERFSAEFPKEGPSILRIQQVVRGDSAAYFCASSPPQGTGVKQYFGPGTRLTVT.

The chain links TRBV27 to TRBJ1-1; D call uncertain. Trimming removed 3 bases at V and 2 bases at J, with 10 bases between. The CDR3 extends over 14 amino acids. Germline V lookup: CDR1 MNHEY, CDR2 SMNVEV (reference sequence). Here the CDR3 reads CASSLAHINTEAFF. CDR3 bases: TGTGCCAGCAGTTTGGCACACATAAACACTGAAGCTTTCTTT.

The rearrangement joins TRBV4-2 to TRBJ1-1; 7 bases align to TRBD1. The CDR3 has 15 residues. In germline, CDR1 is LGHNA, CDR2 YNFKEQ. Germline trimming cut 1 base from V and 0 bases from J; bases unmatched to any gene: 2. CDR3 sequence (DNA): TGTGCCAGCAGCCAAGTGGGACAGATGAACACTGAAGCTTTCTTT. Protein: CASSQVGQMNTEAFF.

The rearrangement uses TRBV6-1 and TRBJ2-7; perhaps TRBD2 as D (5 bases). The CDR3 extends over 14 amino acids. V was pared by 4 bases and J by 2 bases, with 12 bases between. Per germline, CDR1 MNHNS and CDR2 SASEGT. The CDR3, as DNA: TGTGCCAGCAGTGCCCGGGAAGCAGCCTACGAGCAGTACTTC. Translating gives CASSAREAAYEQYF.

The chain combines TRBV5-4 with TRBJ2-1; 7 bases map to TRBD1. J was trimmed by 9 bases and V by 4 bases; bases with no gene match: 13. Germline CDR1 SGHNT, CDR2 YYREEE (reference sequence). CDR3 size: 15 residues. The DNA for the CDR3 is TGTGCCAGCAGCAATACCGGACAGGTGAAGAGTGAGCAGTTCTTC. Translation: CASSNTGQVKSEQFF.

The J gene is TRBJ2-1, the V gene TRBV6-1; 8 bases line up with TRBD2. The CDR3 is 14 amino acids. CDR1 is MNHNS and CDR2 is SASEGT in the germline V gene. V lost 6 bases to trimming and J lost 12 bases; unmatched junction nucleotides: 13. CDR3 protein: CASSLRSGSEGQFF. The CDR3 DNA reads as TGTGCCAGCAGCCTGAGAAGCGGGAGTGAGGGGCAGTTCTTC.

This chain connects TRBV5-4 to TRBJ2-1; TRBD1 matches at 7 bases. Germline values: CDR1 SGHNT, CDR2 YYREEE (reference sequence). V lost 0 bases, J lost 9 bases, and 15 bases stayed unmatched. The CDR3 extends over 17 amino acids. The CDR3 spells CASSLAVTGQSLAEQFF. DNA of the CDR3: TGTGCCAGCAGCTTGGCGGTAACGGGACAGTCCTTGGCTGAGCAGTTCTTC.

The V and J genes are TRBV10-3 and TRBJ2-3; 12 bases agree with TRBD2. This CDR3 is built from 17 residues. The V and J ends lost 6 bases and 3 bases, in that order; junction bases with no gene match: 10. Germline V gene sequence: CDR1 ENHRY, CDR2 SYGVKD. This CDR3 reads CAISKLTSGGQTDTQYF. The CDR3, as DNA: TGTGCCATCAGCAAACTGACTAGCGGGGGTCAGACAGATACGCAGTATTTT.

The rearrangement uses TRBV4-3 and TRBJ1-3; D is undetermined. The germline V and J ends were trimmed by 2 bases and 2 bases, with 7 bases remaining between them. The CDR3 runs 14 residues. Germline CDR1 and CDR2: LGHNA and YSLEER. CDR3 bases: TGCGCCAGCAGCCAAATGCAGACTGGAAACACCATATATTTT. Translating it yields CASSQMQTGNTIYF.

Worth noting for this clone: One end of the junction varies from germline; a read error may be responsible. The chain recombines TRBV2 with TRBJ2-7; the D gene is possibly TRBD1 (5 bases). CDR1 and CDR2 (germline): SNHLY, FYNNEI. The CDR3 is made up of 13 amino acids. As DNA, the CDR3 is TGTGCCAGCAGGGAAGGGGCTACCTACGAGCAGTACTTC. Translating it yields CASREGATYEQYF.

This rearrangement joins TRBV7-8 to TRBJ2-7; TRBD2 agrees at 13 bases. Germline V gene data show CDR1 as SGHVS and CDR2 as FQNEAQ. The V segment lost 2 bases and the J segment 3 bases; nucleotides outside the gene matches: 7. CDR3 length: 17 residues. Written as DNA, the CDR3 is TGTGCCAGCAGCTTATGGACTAGCGGGAGTGGAGTCTACGAGCAGTACTTC. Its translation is CASSLWTSGSGVYEQYF.

The CDR3 protein is CASSLLYNEQFF. The CDR3 DNA sequence: TGTGCCAGCAGTTTACTGTACAATGAGCAGTTCTTC. V usage is TRBV27 and J usage is TRBJ2-1, with D unclear. In germline, CDR1 is MNHEY, CDR2 SMNVEV (reference sequence). CDR3 size: 12 residues. Trimming stripped 2 bases from V and 4 bases from J, with 3 bases between.

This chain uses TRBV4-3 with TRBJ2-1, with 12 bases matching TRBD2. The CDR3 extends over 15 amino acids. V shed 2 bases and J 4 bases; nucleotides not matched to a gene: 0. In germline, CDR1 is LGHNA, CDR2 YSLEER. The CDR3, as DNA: TGCGCCAGCAGCCAACTAGCGGGGGGGTACAATGAGCAGTTCTTC. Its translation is CASSQLAGGYNEQFF.